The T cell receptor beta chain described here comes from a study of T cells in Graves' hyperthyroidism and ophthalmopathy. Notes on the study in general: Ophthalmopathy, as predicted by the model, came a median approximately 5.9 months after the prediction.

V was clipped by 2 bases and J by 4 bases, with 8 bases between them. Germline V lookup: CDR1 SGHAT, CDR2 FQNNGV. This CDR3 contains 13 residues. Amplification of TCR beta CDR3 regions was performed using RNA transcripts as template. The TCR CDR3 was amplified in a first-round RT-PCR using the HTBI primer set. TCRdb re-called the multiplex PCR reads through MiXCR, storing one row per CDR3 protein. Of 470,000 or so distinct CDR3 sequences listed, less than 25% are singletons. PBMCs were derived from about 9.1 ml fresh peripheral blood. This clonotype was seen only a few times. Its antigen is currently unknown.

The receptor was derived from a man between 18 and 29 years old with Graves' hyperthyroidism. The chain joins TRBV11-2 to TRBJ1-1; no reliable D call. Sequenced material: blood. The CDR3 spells CASSLQWGTEAFF. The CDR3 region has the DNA TGTGCCAGCAGCTTACAGTGGGGCACTGAAGCTTTCTTT. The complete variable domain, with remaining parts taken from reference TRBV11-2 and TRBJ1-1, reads EAGVAQSPRYKIIEKRQSVAFWCNPISGHATLYWYQQILGQGPKLLIQFQNNGVVDDSQLPKDRFSAERLKGVDSTLKIQPAKLEDSAVYLCASSLQWGTEAFFGQGTRLTVV.